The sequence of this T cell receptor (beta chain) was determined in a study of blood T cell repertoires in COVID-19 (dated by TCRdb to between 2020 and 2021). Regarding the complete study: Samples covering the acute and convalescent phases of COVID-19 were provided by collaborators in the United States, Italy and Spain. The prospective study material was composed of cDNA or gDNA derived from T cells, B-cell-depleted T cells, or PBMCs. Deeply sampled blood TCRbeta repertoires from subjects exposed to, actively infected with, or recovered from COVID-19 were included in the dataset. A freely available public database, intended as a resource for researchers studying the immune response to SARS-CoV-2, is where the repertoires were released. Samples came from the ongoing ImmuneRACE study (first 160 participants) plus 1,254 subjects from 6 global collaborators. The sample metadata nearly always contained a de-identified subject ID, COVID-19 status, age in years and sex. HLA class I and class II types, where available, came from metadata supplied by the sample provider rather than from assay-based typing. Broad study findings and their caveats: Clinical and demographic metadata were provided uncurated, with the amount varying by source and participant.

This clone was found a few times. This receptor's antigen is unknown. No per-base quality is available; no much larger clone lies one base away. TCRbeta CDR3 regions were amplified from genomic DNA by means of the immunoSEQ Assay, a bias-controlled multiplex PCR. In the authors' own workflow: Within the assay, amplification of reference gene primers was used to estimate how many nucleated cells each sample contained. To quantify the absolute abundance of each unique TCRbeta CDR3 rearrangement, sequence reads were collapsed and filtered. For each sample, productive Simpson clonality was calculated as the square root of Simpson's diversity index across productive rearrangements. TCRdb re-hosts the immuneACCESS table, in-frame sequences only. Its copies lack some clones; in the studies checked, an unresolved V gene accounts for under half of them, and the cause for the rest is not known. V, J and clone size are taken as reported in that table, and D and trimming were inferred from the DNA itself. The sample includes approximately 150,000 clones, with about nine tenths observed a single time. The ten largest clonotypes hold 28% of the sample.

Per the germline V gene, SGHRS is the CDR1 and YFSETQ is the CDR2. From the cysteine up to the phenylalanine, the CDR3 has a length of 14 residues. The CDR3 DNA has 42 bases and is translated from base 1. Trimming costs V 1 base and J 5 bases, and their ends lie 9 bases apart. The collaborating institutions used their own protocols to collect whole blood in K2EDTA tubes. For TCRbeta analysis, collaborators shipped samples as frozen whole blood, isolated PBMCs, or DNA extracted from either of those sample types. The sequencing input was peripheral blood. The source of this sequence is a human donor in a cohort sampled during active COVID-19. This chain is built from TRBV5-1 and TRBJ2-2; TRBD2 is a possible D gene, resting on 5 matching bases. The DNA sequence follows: TGCGCCAGCAGCTTGACGAGGGTAACCGGGGAGCTGTTTTTT. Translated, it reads CASSLTRVTGELFF.